This T cell receptor beta chain was captured in a study of blood T cell repertoires in COVID-19. Background on the study: Some COVID-19 samples were acute and others convalescent; all came from the United States, Italy and Spain.

Germline-derived CDR1 and CDR2 are SGHTS and YDEGEE. The CDR3 is 15 residues long. J lost 4 bases, V lost 7 bases, and 10 bases had no gene match. Clones were sequenced by immunoSEQ multiplex PCR, and TCRdb holds only the in-frame ones, with some missing. The sample yields some 150,000 clones, 84% seen once. Sequencing used peripheral blood. The receptor comes from a woman in her 70s with COVID-19, enrolled during active disease. This chain links TRBV5-8 with TRBJ2-2; 7 nucleotides align to TRBD2. CDR3 amino acids: CASGRGRARTGELFF. CDR3 nucleotides: TGTGCCAGCGGCCGAGGGAGGGCGCGCACCGGGGAGCTGTTTTTT.